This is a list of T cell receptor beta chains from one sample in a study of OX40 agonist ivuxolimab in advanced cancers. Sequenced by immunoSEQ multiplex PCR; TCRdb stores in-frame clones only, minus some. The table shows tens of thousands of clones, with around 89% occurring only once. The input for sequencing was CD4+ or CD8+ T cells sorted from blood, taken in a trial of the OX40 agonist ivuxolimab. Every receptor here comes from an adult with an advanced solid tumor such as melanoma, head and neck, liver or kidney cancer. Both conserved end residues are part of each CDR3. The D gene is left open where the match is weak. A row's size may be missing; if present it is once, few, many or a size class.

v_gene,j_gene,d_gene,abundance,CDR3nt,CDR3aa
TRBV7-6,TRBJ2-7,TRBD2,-,TGTGCCAGCAGCCTGGGACTAGACTCCTACGAGCAGTACTTC,CASSLGLDSYEQYF
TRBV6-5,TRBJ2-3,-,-,TGTGCCAGCAGGCAGGCAGATACGCAGTATTTT,CASRQADTQYF
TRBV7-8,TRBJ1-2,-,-,TGTGCCAGCAGCTCGCGCGGGTCCTTCTATGGCTACACCTTC,CASSSRGSFYGYTF
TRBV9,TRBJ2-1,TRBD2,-,TGTGCCAGCACCGAATCAGGACTAGCGGGAGCCCATGAGCAGTTCTTC,CASTESGLAGAHEQFF
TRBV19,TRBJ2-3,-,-,TGTGCCAGTAGTTGGACAGATAACACAGATACGCAGTATTTT,CASSWTDNTDTQYF
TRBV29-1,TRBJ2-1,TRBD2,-,TGCAGCGTTGCCCCCCGAGCGGGGGGGCTTGATGAGCAGTTCTTC,CSVAPRAGGLDEQFF
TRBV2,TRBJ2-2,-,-,TGTGCCAGCAGTGAATTCATAACCGGGGAGCTGTTTTTT,CASSEFITGELFF
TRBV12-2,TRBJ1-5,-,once,TGTGCAAGTCGCTCATGGGGACAGGGTGACCAGCCCCAGCATTTT,CASRSWGQGDQPQHF
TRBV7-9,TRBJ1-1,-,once,TGTGCCAGCACGTCGATTGTGACTGAAGCTTTCTTT,CASTSIVTEAFF
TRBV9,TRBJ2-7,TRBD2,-,TGTGCCAGCAGCTCTGGACTAGCGGAGTACGAGCAGTACTTC,CASSSGLAEYEQYF
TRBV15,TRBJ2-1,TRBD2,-,TGTGCCACCAGCGAAACTAGCGGGAGAATAGGCTCCTACAATGAGCAGTTCTTC,CATSETSGRIGSYNEQFF
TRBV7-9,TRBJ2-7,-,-,TGTGCCAGCAGCCCAGAGAGCAGGGGATACGAGCAGTACTTC,CASSPESRGYEQYF
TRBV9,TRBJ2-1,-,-,TGTGCCAGCAGCACCCGGACAACGAATGAGCAGTTCTTC,CASSTRTTNEQFF
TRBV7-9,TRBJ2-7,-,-,TGTGCCAGCAGCTTAGACATTGGAGGGGGGAACGAGCAGTACTTC,CASSLDIGGGNEQYF
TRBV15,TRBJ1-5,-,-,TGTGCCACCAGCAGCCCTGTGGGGGTCCGGCAGCCCCAGCATTTT,CATSSPVGVRQPQHF
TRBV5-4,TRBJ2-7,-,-,TGTGCCAGCAGCTTGCAGGGCTCCTACGAGCAGTACTTC,CASSLQGSYEQYF
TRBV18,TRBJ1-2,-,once,TGTGCCAGCTCACTTCTGACTGACACTAACTATGGCTACACCTTC,CASSLLTDTNYGYTF
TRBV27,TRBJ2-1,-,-,TGTGCCAGCAAAAGCGCGGGAGAGCAGTTCTTC,CASKSAGEQFF
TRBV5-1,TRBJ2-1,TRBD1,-,TGCGCCAGCAGCCCTCGACAGGGTAGCTCCTACAATGAGCAGTTCTTC,CASSPRQGSSYNEQFF
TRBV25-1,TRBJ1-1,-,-,TGTGCCAGCAGTGAATATTTCGTGGAGGGGATGAACACTGAAGCTTTCTTT,CASSEYFVEGMNTEAFF
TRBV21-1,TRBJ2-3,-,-,TGTGCCAGCAGCAAAGTGATTAGCCGACAGGGGGCCACAGATACGCAGTATTTT,CASSKVISRQGATDTQYF
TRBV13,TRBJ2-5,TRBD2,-,TGTGCCAGCAGCTACGCCAGCGGGATCAACCAAGAGACCCAGTACTTC,CASSYASGINQETQYF
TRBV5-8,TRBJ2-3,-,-,TGTGCCAGGGGAGATACGCAGTATTTT,CARGDTQYF
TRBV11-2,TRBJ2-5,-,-,TGTGCCAGCAGCTCCAATCGGGACTCAGAGGTGCAAGAGACCCAGTACTTC,CASSSNRDSEVQETQYF
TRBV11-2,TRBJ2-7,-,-,TGTGCCAGCAGCTTAGATCTTGGCGAGCAGTACTTC,CASSLDLGEQYF
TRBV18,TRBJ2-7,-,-,TGTGCCAGCTCACCAGAGGACCGGAACCACGAGCAGTACTTC,CASSPEDRNHEQYF
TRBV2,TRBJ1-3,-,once,TGTGCCAGCAGTGAAGCACAGGGAGCCTACCTTGCTGGAAACACCATATATTTT,CASSEAQGAYLAGNTIYF
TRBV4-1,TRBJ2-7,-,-,TGCGCCAGCAGCCAAGGCCACGGGGGCTTGAGCTCCTACGAGCAGTACTTC,CASSQGHGGLSSYEQYF
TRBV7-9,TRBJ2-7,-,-,TGTGCCAGCAGAGAACCCGTCGAGCTCTTCTTAACCTACGAGCAGTACTTC,CASREPVELFLTYEQYF
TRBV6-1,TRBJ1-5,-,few,TGTGCCAGCAGTGACAGGGAGGGCAATCAGCCCCAGCATTTT,CASSDREGNQPQHF
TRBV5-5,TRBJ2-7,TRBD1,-,TGTGCCAGCAGCGCGGGGACAGGGGGACACGAGCAGTACTTC,CASSAGTGGHEQYF
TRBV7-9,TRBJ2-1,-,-,TGTGCCAGCAGCTCGGCACCGGGACTTAACAATGAGCAGTTCTTC,CASSSAPGLNNEQFF
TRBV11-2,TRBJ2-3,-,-,TGTGCCAGCAGCTTAGTTGGGGAAACAGATACGCAGTATTTT,CASSLVGETDTQYF
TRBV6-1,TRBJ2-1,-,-,TGTGCCAGCAGTGAAATGGGTTACCTGTACAATGAGCAGTTCTTC,CASSEMGYLYNEQFF
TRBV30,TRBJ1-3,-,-,TGTGCCTGGCAGGGATCCGGAAACACCATATATTTT,CAWQGSGNTIYF
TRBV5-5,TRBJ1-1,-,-,TGTGCCAGCAGCTTGGTAGGGTCCACTGAAGCTTTCTTT,CASSLVGSTEAFF
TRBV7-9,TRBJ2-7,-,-,TGTGCCAGCAGCGACTTGAGCTACGAGCAGTACTTC,CASSDLSYEQYF
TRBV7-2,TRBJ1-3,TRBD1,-,TGTGCCAGCAGCCCCAGGACAGGAAGCTCTGGAAACACCATATATTTT,CASSPRTGSSGNTIYF
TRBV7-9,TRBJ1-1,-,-,TGTGCCAGCAGCTCCGGCGGCACTGAAGCTTTCTTT,CASSSGGTEAFF
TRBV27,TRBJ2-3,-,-,TGTGCCAGCAGTCCACAGATGGGGAGGACAGATACGCAGTATTTT,CASSPQMGRTDTQYF
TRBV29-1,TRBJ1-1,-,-,TGCAGCGCCAAGGGGTCAGATGGGAACACTGAAGCTTTCTTT,CSAKGSDGNTEAFF
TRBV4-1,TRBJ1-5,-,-,TGCGCCAGCCCATGTGCAGGGAAAAGCAATCAGCCCCAGCATTTT,CASPCAGKSNQPQHF
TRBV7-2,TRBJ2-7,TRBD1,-,TGTGCCAGCAGCCCAAGACAGGGGGGACCCTACGAGCAGTACTTC,CASSPRQGGPYEQYF
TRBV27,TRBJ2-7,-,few,TGTGCCAGCAGTTTAGGGTACGAGCAGTACTTC,CASSLGYEQYF
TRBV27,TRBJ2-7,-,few,TGTGCCAGCGGGGACTCTAGCTACGAGCAGTACTTC,CASGDSSYEQYF
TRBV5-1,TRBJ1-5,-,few,TGCGCCAGCAGCTTAGCGGGCAATCAGCCCCAGCATTTT,CASSLAGNQPQHF
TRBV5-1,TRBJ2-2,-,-,TGCGCCAGCAGCTTGGCATTTTACGTAGTGACAGCGAACACCGGGGAGCTGTTTTTT,CASSLAFYVVTANTGELFF
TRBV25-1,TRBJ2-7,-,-,TGTGCCAGCAGTGTGAGTCCCTACGAGCAGTACTTC,CASSVSPYEQYF
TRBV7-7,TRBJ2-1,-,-,TGTGCCAGCAGCTTAGGGGACTTCAATGAGCAGTTCTTC,CASSLGDFNEQFF
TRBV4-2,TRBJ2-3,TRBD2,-,TGTGCCAGCAGCCAAGGGGGAGGACTAGCGGGAGTTACAGATACGCAGTATTTT,CASSQGGGLAGVTDTQYF
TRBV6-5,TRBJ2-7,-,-,TGTGCCAGCAGTAACCCGCCCCGAGCCGAGCAGTACTTC,CASSNPPRAEQYF
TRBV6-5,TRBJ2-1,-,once,TGTGCCAGCAGTTACTCACCGGGAGACGGTGAGCAGTTCTTC,CASSYSPGDGEQFF
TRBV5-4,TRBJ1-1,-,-,TGTGCCAGCAGCTTGGGAAGACAGAGGAACACTGAAGCTTTCTTT,CASSLGRQRNTEAFF